Listed below are T cell receptor beta chains from one sample, sequenced in a study of blood T cells in healthy people across ages. MiXCR was run by TCRdb on the 5' RACE reads, yielding one entry per CDR3 protein. The sample records some 640,000 distinct CDR3 sequences, 49% being singletons. The sequencing input was blood. These TCRs come from a woman aged 55-69 years in good health. CDR3s include the opening cysteine and the closing phenylalanine or tryptophan. The order of the fields is J gene, clone size, D gene, V gene, CDR3 protein, CDR3 DNA. The D gene is left open where the match is weak. Clone size is not always given. Where it is, it says once, few, many or a class for expanded clones.

TRBJ1-4 | few | NA | TRBV10-3 | CAISNVGGEKLFF | TGTGCCATCTCCAACGTCGGGGGGGAAAAACTGTTTTTT
TRBJ2-7 | NA | NA | TRBV7-2 | CASSFQAGAYEQYF | TGTGCCAGCAGCTTCCAAGCAGGGGCCTACGAGCAGTACTTC
TRBJ2-4 | NA | TRBD1 | TRBV5-5 | CASSPWTGKKNIQYF | TGTGCCAGCAGCCCTTGGACAGGAAAGAAAAACATTCAGTACTTC
TRBJ2-7 | few | TRBD2 | TRBV28 | CASRKRTSGRNTYEQYF | TGTGCCAGCAGGAAAAGGACTAGCGGGAGGAATACCTACGAGCAGTACTTC
TRBJ2-2 | NA | TRBD2 | TRBV6-2/TRBV6-3 | CASSSHLAGVKTGELFF | TGTGCCAGCAGTTCCCATCTAGCGGGAGTGAAAACCGGGGAGCTGTTTTTT
TRBJ2-7 | many | NA | TRBV27 | CASSPRTSYEQYF | TGTGCCAGCAGTCCCAGGACCTCCTACGAGCAGTACTTC
TRBJ2-7 | NA | NA | TRBV7-3 | CASSRELSNEQYF | TGTGCCAGCAGCCGCGAATTAAGTAACGAGCAGTACTTC
TRBJ2-2 | NA | TRBD1 | TRBV5-1 | CASSLLQGTGELFF | TGCGCCAGCAGCTTGCTACAGGGGACCGGGGAGCTGTTTTTT
TRBJ1-6 | few | NA | TRBV27 | CARPPGQYNSPLHF | TGTGCCAGACCTCCGGGACAATATAATTCACCCCTCCACTTT
TRBJ2-1 | many | NA | TRBV11-2 | CASSLPRAPSSSYNEQFF | TGTGCCAGCAGCTTACCTCGGGCCCCCTCGAGCTCCTACAATGAGCAGTTCTTC
TRBJ2-4 | NA | NA | TRBV20-1 | CSASTGNIQYF | TGCAGTGCCAGCACTGGGAACATTCAGTACTTC
TRBJ2-4 | few | TRBD1 | TRBV29-1 | CSVEEGTGRSKNIQYF | TGCAGCGTTGAAGAAGGGACAGGGCGATCCAAAAACATTCAGTACTTC
TRBJ2-1 | once | TRBD2 | TRBV2 | CASNRVAGRNEQFF | TGTGCCAGCAATCGGGTAGCGGGAAGGAATGAGCAGTTCTTC
TRBJ2-3 | NA | NA | TRBV20-1 | CSARGAQGPIGGAQYF | TGCAGTGCTAGAGGGGCTCAGGGGCCAATAGGAGGGGCGCAGTATTTT
TRBJ2-7 | NA | TRBD2 | TRBV12-3/TRBV12-4 | CASSPPTSGRAHEQYF | TGTGCCAGCAGTCCCCCCACTAGCGGGAGGGCCCACGAGCAGTACTTC
TRBJ2-1 | NA | TRBD2 | TRBV18 | CASSALGGSSYNERFF | TGTGCCAGCTCAGCCCTCGGCGGGAGCTCCTACAATGAGCGGTTCTTC
TRBJ2-5 | NA | TRBD2 | TRBV12-3/TRBV12-4 | CASSLRSGGPRTQYF | TGTGCCAGCAGTTTACGTAGCGGGGGACCCAGGACCCAGTACTTC
TRBJ2-6 | NA | NA | TRBV10-3 | CAISESVGSGANVLTF | TGTGCCATCAGTGAGTCGGTCGGGTCTGGGGCCAACGTCCTGACTTTC
TRBJ2-7 | NA | TRBD2 | TRBV20-1 | CSAREGLTYEQYF | TGCAGTGCTCGTGAGGGACTAACTTACGAGCAGTACTTC
TRBJ2-7 | NA | TRBD1 | TRBV5-6 | CASSRLDRVLLNEQYF | TGTGCCAGCAGCCGCCTCGACAGGGTTTTACTCAATGAGCAGTACTTC
TRBJ2-1 | NA | NA | TRBV21-1 | CASSLGASGRGTSYNEQFF | TGTGCCAGCAGCCTCGGAGCTAGCGGGAGAGGCACCTCCTACAATGAGCAGTTCTTC
TRBJ2-1 | NA | NA | TRBV4-3 | CASSQDPRGTGDNEQFF | TGCGCCAGCAGCCAAGATCCCAGGGGAACAGGAGACAATGAGCAGTTCTTC
TRBJ2-7 | NA | TRBD2 | TRBV5-1 | CASSLIAGGENEQYF | TGCGCCAGCAGCTTAATAGCGGGAGGGGAGAATGAGCAGTACTTC
TRBJ2-1 | NA | NA | TRBV29-1 | CSVAGVYNEQFF | TGCAGCGTTGCCGGGGTCTACAATGAGCAGTTCTTC
TRBJ2-1 | NA | NA | TRBV7-6 | CASSPGLLRDNEQFF | TGTGCCAGCAGCCCCGGCCTCCTTAGGGACAATGAGCAGTTCTTC
TRBJ2-1 | NA | NA | TRBV9 | CASSSIRAAGGYNEQFF | TGTGCCAGCAGTTCCATTCGGGCGGCCGGCGGGTACAATGAGCAGTTCTTC
TRBJ1-2 | NA | NA | TRBV4-3 | CASSQVSGTLFYGYTF | TGCGCCAGCAGCCAAGTTTCAGGCACCCTCTTTTATGGCTACACCTTC
TRBJ2-5 | NA | NA | TRBV5-1 | CASSLQRTVHQETQYF | TGCGCCAGCAGCTTACAAAGGACAGTGCATCAAGAGACCCAGTACTTC
TRBJ1-2 | NA | NA | TRBV28 | CASISAGQRSYGYTF | TGTGCCAGCATTTCTGCCGGACAGAGGAGCTATGGCTACACCTTC
TRBJ1-1 | NA | NA | TRBV7-3 | CASSLSSGATEAFF | TGTGCCAGCAGCTTATCAAGTGGTGCCACTGAAGCTTTCTTT
TRBJ1-1 | once | NA | TRBV10-3 | CAIRTDGNTVAFF | TGTGCCATCAGGACGGACGGGAACACTGTAGCTTTCTTT
TRBJ1-4 | NA | TRBD1 | TRBV30 | CAWGTGTGMDEKLFF | TGTGCCTGGGGCACCGGGACAGGGATGGATGAAAAACTGTTTTTT
TRBJ2-5 | many | NA | TRBV7-2 | CASSLDSPAETQYF | TGTGCCAGCAGCTTAGACAGTCCCGCCGAGACCCAGTACTTC
TRBJ2-7 | NA | TRBD1 | TRBV7-2 | CASSLRRDSTYEQYF | TGTGCCAGCAGCTTAAGACGGGACAGTACGTACGAGCAGTACTTC